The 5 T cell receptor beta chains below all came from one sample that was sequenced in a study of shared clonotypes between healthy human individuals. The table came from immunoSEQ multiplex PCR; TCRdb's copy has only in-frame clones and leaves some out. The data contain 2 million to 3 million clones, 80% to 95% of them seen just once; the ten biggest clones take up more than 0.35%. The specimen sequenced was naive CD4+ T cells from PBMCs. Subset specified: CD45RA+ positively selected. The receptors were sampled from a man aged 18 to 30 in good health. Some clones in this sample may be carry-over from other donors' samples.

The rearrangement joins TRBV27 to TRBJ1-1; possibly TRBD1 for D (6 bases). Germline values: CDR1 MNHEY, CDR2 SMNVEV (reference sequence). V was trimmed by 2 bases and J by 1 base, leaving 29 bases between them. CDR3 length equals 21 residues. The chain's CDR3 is CASSLRGHLMSTFRPNTEAFF. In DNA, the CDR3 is TGTGCCAGCAGTTTAAGGGGACATTTAATGTCTACTTTTCGACCGAACACTGAAGCTTTCTTT.

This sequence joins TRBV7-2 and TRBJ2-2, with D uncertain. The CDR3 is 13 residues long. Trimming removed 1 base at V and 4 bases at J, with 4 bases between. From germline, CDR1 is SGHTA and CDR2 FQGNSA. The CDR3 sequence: CASSLGGTGELFF. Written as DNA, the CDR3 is TGTGCCAGCAGCTTAGGGGGCACCGGGGAGCTGTTTTTT.

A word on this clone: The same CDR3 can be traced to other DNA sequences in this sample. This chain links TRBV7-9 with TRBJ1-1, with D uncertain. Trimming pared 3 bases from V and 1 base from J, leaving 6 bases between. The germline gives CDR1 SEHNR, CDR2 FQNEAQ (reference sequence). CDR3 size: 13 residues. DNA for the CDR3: TGTGCCAGCAGCTTTGCCGAGAACACTGAAGCTTTCTTT. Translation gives CASSFAENTEAFF.

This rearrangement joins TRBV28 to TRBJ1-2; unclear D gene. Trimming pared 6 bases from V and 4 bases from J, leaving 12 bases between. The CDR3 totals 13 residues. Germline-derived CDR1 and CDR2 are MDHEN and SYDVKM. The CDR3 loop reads CASRAGAIYGYTF. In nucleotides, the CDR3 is TGTGCCAGCAGGGCGGGAGCTATCTATGGCTACACCTTC.

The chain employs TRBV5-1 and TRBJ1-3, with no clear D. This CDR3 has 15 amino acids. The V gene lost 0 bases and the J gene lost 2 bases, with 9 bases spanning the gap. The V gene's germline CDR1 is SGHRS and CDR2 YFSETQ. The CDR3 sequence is CASSLAEVPGNTIYF. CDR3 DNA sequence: TGCGCCAGCAGCTTGGCCGAGGTACCTGGAAACACCATATATTTT.